Below are 28 T cell receptor beta chains sequenced from a single sample in a study of T cell changes during pregnancy in multiple sclerosis. TCRdb's table, derived via immunoSEQ multiplex PCR, lists solely in-frame clones and lacks some. The sample has tens of thousands of clones, roughly 92% seen once. The starting material was peripheral blood, obtained in the third trimester of pregnancy. The receptors were gathered from a female donor in good health, enrolled as a control in a pregnancy study.

The rearrangement links TRBV4-2 to TRBJ2-1; 14 nucleotides align to TRBD2. CDR1 LGHNA and CDR2 YNFKEQ come from the germline V gene. CDR3 length: 18 amino acids. V gave up 1 base and J gave up 0 bases; unmatched junction bases: 2. The CDR3 DNA sequence: TGTGCCAGCAGCCAAGTCGGGACTAGCGGGAGCTCCTACAATGAGCAGTTCTTC. Protein product: CASSQVGTSGSSYNEQFF.

The chain is built from TRBV14 and TRBJ2-3, with D possibly TRBD2 on 6 matching bases. Germline V gene data show CDR1 as SGHDN and CDR2 as FVKESK. With 4 bases removed from V and 2 bases from J, the gap between germline ends came to 16 bases. The CDR3 has 16 residues. The CDR3 loop reads CASSRLGTLSTDTQYF. The CDR3 DNA follows: TGTGCCAGCAGCCGGCTCGGGACTCTGTCCACAGATACGCAGTATTTT.

V and J are TRBV19 and TRBJ2-1, with a weak D call TRBD2 (5 bases). V was pared by 5 bases and J by 7 bases, with 15 bases between. Looked up from germline, CDR1 is LNHDA and CDR2 is SQIVND (reference sequence). This CDR3 contains 14 residues. The CDR3 loop reads CASSYRTRTNEQFF. The CDR3, as DNA: TGTGCCAGTAGTTACCGAACTAGGACTAATGAGCAGTTCTTC.

The rearrangement joins TRBV9 to TRBJ2-5; TRBD2 aligns across 14 bases. The end of the DNA fits TRBJ2-7 better, so the J call may be wrong. From germline, CDR1 is SGDLS and CDR2 YYNGEE. CDR3 length: 14 residues. The CDR3 nucleotides read TGTGCCAGCAGCGGGACTAGCGGGAGGTACGAGCAGTACTTC. Translating it yields CASSGTSGRYEQYF.

The gene calls are TRBV11-3 and TRBJ2-7; D is perhaps TRBD2 (5 bases). This CDR3 spans 14 amino acids. Trimming took off 5 bases at V and 2 bases at J, with 13 bases between the two ends. Germline assignment: CDR1 SGHNT and CDR2 YENEEA. DNA for the CDR3: TGTGCCAGCAGCCCTACTAGACAAGCCTACGAGCAGTACTTC. It translates to CASSPTRQAYEQYF.

The rearrangement uses TRBV11-1 and TRBJ1-5; 9 bases match TRBD1. The germline CDR1 and CDR2 sequences are SGHAT and FQDESV (reference sequence). J gave up 2 bases and V 5 bases, and 4 bases lay outside the gene matches. The CDR3 is made up of 15 amino acids. This chain's CDR3 is CASSQGQGGNQPQHF. The CDR3 DNA is TGTGCCAGCAGCCAGGGACAGGGAGGCAATCAGCCCCAGCATTTT.

The chain recombines TRBV11-2 with TRBJ2-5, with D possibly being TRBD1 (5 bases). Gene TRBJ2-7 matches the end of the DNA better, so the J call may be wrong. Germline CDR1 and CDR2: SGHAT and FQNNGV. The CDR3 extends over 12 amino acids. Here the CDR3 reads CASSSSGSEQYF. For the CDR3, the DNA is TGTGCCAGCAGCTCTTCAGGGTCCGAGCAGTACTTC.

The J gene is TRBJ1-2, the V gene TRBV7-2; 9 nucleotides line up with TRBD1. V lost 5 bases and J lost 4; bases outside the gene matches: 8. Germline assignment: CDR1 SGHTA and CDR2 FQGNSA. CDR3 length: 15 residues. This CDR3 reads CASSPGTGSGYGYTF. In DNA, the CDR3 is TGTGCCAGCAGCCCGGGGACAGGGTCGGGCTATGGCTACACCTTC.

This clone was counted a single time. The chain recombines TRBV5-1 with TRBJ2-6; perhaps TRBD1 as D (6 bases). The germline CDR1 and CDR2 sequences are SGHRS and YFSETQ. V gave up 2 bases and J gave up 0 bases, with 12 bases separating them. The CDR3 sequence is 17 residues long. CDR3 bases: TGCGCCAGCAGCTTTGGACAGTCACTCTCTGGGGCCAACGTCCTGACTTTC. Its translation is CASSFGQSLSGANVLTF.

The rearrangement links TRBV29-1 to TRBJ2-7, with D perhaps matching TRBD1 (5 bases). Trimming stripped 8 bases from V and 5 bases from J, with 13 bases between. The CDR3 runs 11 residues. Germline V lookup: CDR1 SQVTM, CDR2 ANQGSEA. The CDR3 nucleotides read TGCAGCACCCAAAGGGGTAACGAGCAGTACTTC. It encodes CSTQRGNEQYF.

The chain carries TRBV5-1 and TRBJ2-1; TRBD2 might be the D (6 bases). V lost 9 bases and J 2 bases, leaving 21 bases between the germline ends. Germline assignment: CDR1 SGHRS and CDR2 YFSETQ. The CDR3 loop spans 16 amino acids. The CDR3 nucleotides read TGCGCCACCTCAACCTCCCCGTCGGGGGCCTACAATGAGCAGTTCTTC. Residues: CATSTSPSGAYNEQFF.

V usage is TRBV6-5 and J usage is TRBJ2-7; D is possibly TRBD2 (5 bases). Germline V gene data show CDR1 as MNHEY and CDR2 as SVGAGI. V shed 0 bases and J shed 2 bases, with 8 bases lying between them. The CDR3 length is 14 residues. CDR3 region: CASSYSPSPYEQYF. CDR3 bases: TGTGCCAGCAGTTACTCTCCTAGCCCCTACGAGCAGTACTTC.

The chain joins TRBV5-1 to TRBJ1-4; 11 bases map to TRBD1. J was trimmed by 7 bases and V by 4 bases; bases with no gene match: 3. The CDR3 loop spans 14 amino acids. Germline lookup yields CDR1 SGHRS and CDR2 YFSETQ. In DNA form, the CDR3 reads TGCGCCAGCAGCCTGGGGACAGGGGGTGAAAAACTGTTTTTT. Its translation is CASSLGTGGEKLFF.

V gene TRBV7-9 combines with J gene TRBJ2-4, with 9 bases fitting TRBD1. Looked up from germline, CDR1 is SEHNR and CDR2 is FQNEAQ (reference sequence). The trim removed 2 bases at V and 7 bases at J, leaving 9 bases unmatched. This CDR3 has 16 residues. Written as DNA, the CDR3 is TGTGCCAGCAGCTTAAGTGGGACAGGGATCAAGAACATTCAGTACTTC. This gives the protein CASSLSGTGIKNIQYF.

The V call is TRBV6-1, the J call TRBJ2-3; a possible D gene is TRBD2 (5 bases). Deletions cut 10 bases from V and 2 bases from J, with 10 bases between. The CDR3 extends over 12 amino acids. CDR1 and CDR2 (germline): MNHNS, SASEGT. CDR3 in DNA: TGTGCCAACGGGGTGGACACAGATACGCAGTATTTT. It codes for CANGVDTDTQYF.

V gene TRBV29-1 combines with J gene TRBJ2-2; D is possibly TRBD1 (6 bases). Germline assignment: CDR1 SQVTM and CDR2 ANQGSEA. The CDR3 is made up of 14 amino acids. The V end lost 7 bases, the J end lost 0 bases, and 12 bases lay between the germline ends. The CDR3 sequence is CSALTGPNTGELFF. The DNA for the CDR3 is TGCAGCGCCTTGACAGGCCCGAACACCGGGGAGCTGTTTTTT.

The chain carries TRBV7-7 and TRBJ2-7; D may be TRBD1 (6 bases). Between the trimmed V and J ends, which lost 3 bases and 5 bases, there was a span of 14 bases. Germline loops: CDR1 SSHAT, CDR2 FNYEAQ (reference sequence). This CDR3 is 14 amino acids long. CDR3 region: CASSLGTTDHEQYF. The DNA of the CDR3 is TGTGCCAGCAGCTTGGGGACAACAGATCACGAGCAGTACTTC.

The chain combines TRBV18 with TRBJ2-4; D gene unclear. The CDR3 runs to 13 residues. V dropped 6 bases and J dropped 3 bases, with 9 bases sitting between them. In germline, CDR1 is KGHSH, CDR2 LQKENI. The CDR3 nucleotides read TGTGCCAGCTCGTTCGGTAGCAAAAACATTCAGTACTTC. It specifies CASSFGSKNIQYF.

This clone was picked up one time. The V and J genes are TRBV7-9 and TRBJ2-1, with 10 bases identical to TRBD2. Germline V gene sequence: CDR1 SEHNR, CDR2 FQNEAQ (reference sequence). The CDR3 consists of 15 residues. With 0 bases clipped from V and 13 bases from J, the junction kept 9 bases outside the gene matches. CDR3 loop: CASSLALAGDGDQFF. Written as DNA, the CDR3 is TGTGCCAGCAGCTTAGCGCTAGCGGGAGATGGGGACCAGTTCTTC.

This rearrangement joins TRBV7-8 to TRBJ2-7, with TRBD1 matching 8 bases. Looked up from germline, CDR1 is SGHVS and CDR2 is FQNEAQ. With V trimmed by 6 bases and J by 12 bases, 19 bases remained unmatched. The CDR3 sequence is 15 residues long. The chain's CDR3 is CASRSAQGAAPPPYF. The CDR3 DNA reads as TGTGCCAGCAGGTCAGCCCAGGGGGCAGCGCCCCCCCCGTACTTC.

V usage is TRBV4-1 and J usage is TRBJ1-1; TRBD1 agrees at 7 bases. The germline V gene has CDR1 MGHRA and CDR2 YSYEKL. The V gene end was trimmed by 4 bases and the J gene end by 2 bases; junction bases not matched to a gene: 16. The CDR3 has 18 residues. For the CDR3, the DNA is TGCGCCAGCAGCCCCCTGGGACAGATGCCCTCCCGAAACACTGAAGCTTTCTTT. Translating it yields CASSPLGQMPSRNTEAFF.

The chain carries TRBV2 and TRBJ2-5, with TRBD1 identical over 11 bases. The V segment lost 8 bases and the J segment 4 bases; nucleotides outside the gene matches: 6. Germline values: CDR1 SNHLY, CDR2 FYNNEI. The CDR3 length is 14 residues. This CDR3 is CASGGTGGTETQYF. DNA of the CDR3: TGTGCCAGCGGGGGGACAGGGGGGACAGAGACCCAGTACTTC.

The chain has TRBV4-1 and TRBJ2-7, with 7 bases matching TRBD2. V shed 3 bases and J 0 bases; nucleotides not matched to a gene: 8. Germline assignment: CDR1 MGHRA and CDR2 YSYEKL. The CDR3 length is 16 residues. CDR3 sequence: CASSQGGEIGSYEQYF. CDR3 sequence (DNA): TGCGCCAGCAGCCAGGGGGGGGAAATTGGCTCCTACGAGCAGTACTTC.

The V call is TRBV4-1, the J call TRBJ2-6; maybe TRBD1 (5 bases). V was clipped by 5 bases and J by 0 bases, with 14 bases between them. The CDR3 contains 17 residues. Germline V gene data show CDR1 as MGHRA and CDR2 as YSYEKL. CDR3 nucleotide sequence: TGCGCCAGCAGCAGCCAGGGCGCCAGCTCTGGGGCCAACGTCCTGACTTTC. This gives the protein CASSSQGASSGANVLTF.

The V gene is TRBV29-1, the J gene TRBJ2-1, with TRBD1 matching over 8 bases. Trimming at V came to 3 bases and at J to 12 bases, leaving 4 bases not matched to a gene. The CDR3 extends over 11 amino acids. In germline, CDR1 is SQVTM, CDR2 ANQGSEA. CDR3 residues: CSVDNRGVQFF. Here the CDR3 DNA reads TGCAGCGTTGACAACAGGGGGGTGCAGTTCTTC.

The genes are TRBV7-9 and TRBJ2-1; D is perhaps TRBD2 (6 bases). The CDR3 extends over 16 amino acids. Germline V gives CDR1 SEHNR, CDR2 FQNEAQ (reference sequence). V lost 5 bases, J lost 1 base, and 15 bases lay in between. CDR3: CASSKAQGLSYNEQFF. The CDR3 DNA follows: TGTGCCAGCAGCAAGGCCCAGGGACTGTCCTACAATGAGCAGTTCTTC.

The chain uses TRBV5-1 and TRBJ2-4; D remains ambiguous. The CDR3 contains 15 residues. V was cut by 2 bases and J by 1 base, with 10 bases left in between. Germline lookup yields CDR1 SGHRS and CDR2 YFSETQ. CDR3 nucleotides: TGCGCCAGCAGCTTTCGAGAGGCTGCCAAAAACATTCAGTACTTC. It specifies CASSFREAAKNIQYF.

This rearrangement joins TRBV5-1 to TRBJ1-1; D gene uncertain. Germline CDR1 and CDR2: SGHRS and YFSETQ. V lost 3 bases and J lost 6, with 15 bases in between. The CDR3 is 14 residues long. CDR3 nucleotide sequence: TGCGCCAGCAGCTCGGACGCCTCGAGGGCTGAAGCTTTCTTT. Translation: CASSSDASRAEAFF.